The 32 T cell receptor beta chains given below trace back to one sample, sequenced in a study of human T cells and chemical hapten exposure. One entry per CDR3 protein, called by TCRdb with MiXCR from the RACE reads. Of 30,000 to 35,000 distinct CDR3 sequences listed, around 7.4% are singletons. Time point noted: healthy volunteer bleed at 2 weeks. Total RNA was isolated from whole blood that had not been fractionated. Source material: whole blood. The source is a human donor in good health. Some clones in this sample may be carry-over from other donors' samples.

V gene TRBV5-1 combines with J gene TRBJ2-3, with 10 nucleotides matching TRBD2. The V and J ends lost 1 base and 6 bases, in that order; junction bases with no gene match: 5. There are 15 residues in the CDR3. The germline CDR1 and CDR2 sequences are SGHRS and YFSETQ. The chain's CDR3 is CASSLTSGTLDTQYF. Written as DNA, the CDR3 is TGCGCCAGCAGCTTGACTAGCGGGACCTTGGATACGCAGTATTTT.

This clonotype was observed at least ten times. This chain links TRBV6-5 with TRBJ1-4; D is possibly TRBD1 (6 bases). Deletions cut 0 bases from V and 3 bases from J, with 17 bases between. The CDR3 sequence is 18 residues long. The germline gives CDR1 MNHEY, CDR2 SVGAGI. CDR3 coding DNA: TGTGCCAGCAGTTACTCGAGGGGGTTCAGGAGACCTAATGAAAAACTGTTTTTT. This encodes CASSYSRGFRRPNEKLFF.

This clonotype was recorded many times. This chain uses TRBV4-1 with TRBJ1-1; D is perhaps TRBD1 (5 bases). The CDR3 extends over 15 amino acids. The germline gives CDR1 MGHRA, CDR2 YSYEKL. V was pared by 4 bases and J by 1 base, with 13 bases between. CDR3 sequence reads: CASSLAETANTEAFF. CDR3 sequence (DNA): TGCGCCAGCAGCCTAGCCGAGACAGCGAACACTGAAGCTTTCTTT.

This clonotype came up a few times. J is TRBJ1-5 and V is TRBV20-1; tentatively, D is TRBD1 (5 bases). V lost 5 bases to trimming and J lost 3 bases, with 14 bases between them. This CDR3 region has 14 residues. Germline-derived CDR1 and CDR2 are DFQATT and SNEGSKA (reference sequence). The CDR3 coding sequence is TGCAGTGCTGAGATTCCGGGACCCAATCAGCCCCAGCATTTT. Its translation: CSAEIPGPNQPQHF.

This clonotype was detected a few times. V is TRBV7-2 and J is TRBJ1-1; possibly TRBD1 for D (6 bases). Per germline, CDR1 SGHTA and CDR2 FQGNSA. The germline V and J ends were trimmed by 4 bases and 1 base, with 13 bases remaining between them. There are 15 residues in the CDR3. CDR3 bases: TGTGCCAGCAGCTCGGGCCGGGGGGCGAACACTGAAGCTTTCTTT. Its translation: CASSSGRGANTEAFF. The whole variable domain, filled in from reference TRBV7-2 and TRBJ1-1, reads GAGVSQSPSNKVTEKGKDVELRCDPISGHTALYWYRQSLGQGLEFLIYFQGNSAPDKSGLPSDRFSAERTGGSVSTLTIQRTQQEDSAVYLCASSSGRGANTEAFFGQGTRLTVV.

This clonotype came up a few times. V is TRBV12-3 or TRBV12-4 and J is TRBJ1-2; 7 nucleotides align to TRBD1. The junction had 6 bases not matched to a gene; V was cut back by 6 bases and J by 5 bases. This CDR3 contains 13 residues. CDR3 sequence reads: CASSPDRIYGYTF. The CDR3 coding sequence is TGTGCCAGCAGCCCGGACAGGATTTATGGCTACACCTTC.

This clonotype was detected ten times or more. Here the CDR3 DNA reads TGTGCCAGCAGTGAAGCGCTTACGCTTGGCTACACCTTC. As protein: CASSEALTLGYTF. The V and J genes are TRBV2 and TRBJ1-2; D call uncertain. V lost 0 bases to trimming and J lost 7 bases, with 9 bases between them. The CDR3 covers 13 residues. Germline V CDR1 and CDR2: SNHLY, FYNNEI. Supplemented by reference TRBV2 and TRBJ1-2, the full variable domain reads EPEVTQTPSHQVTQMGQEVILRCVPISNHLYFYWYRQILGQKVEFLVSFYNNEISEKSEIFDDQFSVERPDGSNFTLKIRSTKLEDSAMYFCASSEALTLGYTFGSGTRLTVV.

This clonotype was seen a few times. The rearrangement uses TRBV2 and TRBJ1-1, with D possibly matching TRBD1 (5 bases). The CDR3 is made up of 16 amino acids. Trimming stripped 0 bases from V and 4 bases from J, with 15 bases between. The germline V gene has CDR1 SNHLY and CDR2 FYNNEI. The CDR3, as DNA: TGTGCCAGCAGTGAAGCTCCCGGGGGTAGGGGCACTGAAGCTTTCTTT. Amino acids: CASSEAPGGRGTEAFF.

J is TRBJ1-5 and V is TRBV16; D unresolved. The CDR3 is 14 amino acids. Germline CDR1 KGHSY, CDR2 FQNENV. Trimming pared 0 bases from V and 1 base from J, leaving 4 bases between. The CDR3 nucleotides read TGTGCCAGCAGCCAATCGGACAGCAATCAGCCCCAGCATTTT. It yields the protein CASSQSDSNQPQHF.

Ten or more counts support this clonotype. The CDR3 protein is CASSFSGRLYEQYF. CDR3 bases: TGCGCCAGCAGCTTCAGCGGGAGACTCTACGAGCAGTACTTC. This chain uses TRBV5-1 with TRBJ2-7; TRBD2 aligns across 8 bases. The CDR3 covers 14 residues. J was trimmed by 3 bases and V by 2 bases; bases with no gene match: 4. Germline V gene data show CDR1 as SGHRS and CDR2 as YFSETQ.

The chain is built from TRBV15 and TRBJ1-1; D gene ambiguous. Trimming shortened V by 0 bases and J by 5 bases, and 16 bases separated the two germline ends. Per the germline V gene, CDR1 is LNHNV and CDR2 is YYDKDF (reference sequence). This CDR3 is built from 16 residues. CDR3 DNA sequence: TGTGCCACCAGCAGAGAACCCCTAGCGTTATCGACTGAAGCTTTCTTT. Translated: CATSREPLALSTEAFF.

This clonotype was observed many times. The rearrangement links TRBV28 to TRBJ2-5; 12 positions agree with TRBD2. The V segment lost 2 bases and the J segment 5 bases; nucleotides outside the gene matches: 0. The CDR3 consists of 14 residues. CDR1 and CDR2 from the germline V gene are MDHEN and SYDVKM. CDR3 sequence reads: CASSLLAGGETQYF. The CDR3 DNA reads TGTGCCAGCAGTTTACTAGCGGGGGGGGAGACCCAGTACTTC.

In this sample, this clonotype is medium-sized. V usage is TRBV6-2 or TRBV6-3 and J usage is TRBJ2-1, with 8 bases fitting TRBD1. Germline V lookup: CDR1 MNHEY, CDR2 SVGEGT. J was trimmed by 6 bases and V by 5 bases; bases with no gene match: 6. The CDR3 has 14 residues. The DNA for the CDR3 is TGTGCCAGCAGTCCGGGACAGGAAGTCAATGAGCAGTTCTTC. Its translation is CASSPGQEVNEQFF.

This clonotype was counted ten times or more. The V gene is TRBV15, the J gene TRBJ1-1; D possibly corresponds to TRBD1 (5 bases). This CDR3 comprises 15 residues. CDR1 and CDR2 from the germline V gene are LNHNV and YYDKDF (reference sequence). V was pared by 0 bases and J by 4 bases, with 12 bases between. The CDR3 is CATSRDRVVGTEAFF. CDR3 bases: TGTGCCACCAGCAGAGACAGGGTGGTCGGCACTGAAGCTTTCTTT.

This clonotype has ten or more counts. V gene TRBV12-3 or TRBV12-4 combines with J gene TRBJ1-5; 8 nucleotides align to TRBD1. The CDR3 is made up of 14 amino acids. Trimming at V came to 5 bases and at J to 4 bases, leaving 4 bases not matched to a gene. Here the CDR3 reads CASSRTGSNQPQHF. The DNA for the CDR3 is TGTGCCAGCAGTCGGACAGGGTCAAATCAGCCCCAGCATTTT.

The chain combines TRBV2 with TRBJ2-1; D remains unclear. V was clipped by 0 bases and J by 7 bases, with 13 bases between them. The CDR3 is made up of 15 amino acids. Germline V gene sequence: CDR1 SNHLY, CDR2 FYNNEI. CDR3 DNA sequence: TGTGCCAGCAGTGAAGCCCTCCTTGGTTCGAATGAGCAGTTCTTC. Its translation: CASSEALLGSNEQFF.

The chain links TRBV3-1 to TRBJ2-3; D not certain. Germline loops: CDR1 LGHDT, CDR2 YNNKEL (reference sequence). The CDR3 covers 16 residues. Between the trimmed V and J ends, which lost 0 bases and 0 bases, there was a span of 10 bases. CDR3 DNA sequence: TGTGCCAGCAGCCAAGATGGTCTACCCAGCACAGATACGCAGTATTTT. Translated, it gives CASSQDGLPSTDTQYF.

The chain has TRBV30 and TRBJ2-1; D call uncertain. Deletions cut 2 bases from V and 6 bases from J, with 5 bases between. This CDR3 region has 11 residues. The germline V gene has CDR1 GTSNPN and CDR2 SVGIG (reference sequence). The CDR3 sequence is CAWSWGNEQFF. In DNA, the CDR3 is TGTGCCTGGAGTTGGGGCAATGAGCAGTTCTTC.

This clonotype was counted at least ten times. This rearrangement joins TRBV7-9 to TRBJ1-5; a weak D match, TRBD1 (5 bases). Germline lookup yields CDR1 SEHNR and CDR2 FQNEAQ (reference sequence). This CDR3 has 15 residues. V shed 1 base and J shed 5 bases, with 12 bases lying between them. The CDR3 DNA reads TGTGCCAGCAGCTTAGGAACGGGGGGAGATCAGCCCCAGCATTTT. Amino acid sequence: CASSLGTGGDQPQHF.

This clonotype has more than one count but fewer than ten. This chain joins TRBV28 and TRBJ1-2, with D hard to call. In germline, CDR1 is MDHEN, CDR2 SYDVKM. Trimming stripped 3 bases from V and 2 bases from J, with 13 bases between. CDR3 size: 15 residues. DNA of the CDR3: TGTGCCAGCAGTTTCGCTGGACTGACAAACTATGGCTACACCTTC. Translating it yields CASSFAGLTNYGYTF.

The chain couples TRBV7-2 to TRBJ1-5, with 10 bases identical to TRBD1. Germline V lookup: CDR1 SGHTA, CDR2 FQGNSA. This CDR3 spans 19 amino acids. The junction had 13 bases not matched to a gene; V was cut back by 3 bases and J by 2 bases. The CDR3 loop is CASSLGQGPLGACNQPQHF. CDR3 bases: TGTGCCAGCAGCTTGGGACAGGGGCCCCTCGGGGCCTGCAATCAGCCCCAGCATTTT.

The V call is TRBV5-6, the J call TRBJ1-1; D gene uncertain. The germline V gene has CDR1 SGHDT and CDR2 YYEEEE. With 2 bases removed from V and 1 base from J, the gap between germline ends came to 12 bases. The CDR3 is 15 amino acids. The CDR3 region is CASSFVSVANTEAFF. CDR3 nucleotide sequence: TGTGCCAGCAGCTTCGTATCTGTGGCGAACACTGAAGCTTTCTTT.

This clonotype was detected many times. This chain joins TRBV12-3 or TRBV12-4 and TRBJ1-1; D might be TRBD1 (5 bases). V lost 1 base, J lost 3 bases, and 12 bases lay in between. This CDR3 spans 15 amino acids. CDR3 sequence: CASSLGVGEDTEAFF. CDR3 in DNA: TGTGCCAGCAGTTTAGGGGTAGGGGAGGACACTGAAGCTTTCTTT.

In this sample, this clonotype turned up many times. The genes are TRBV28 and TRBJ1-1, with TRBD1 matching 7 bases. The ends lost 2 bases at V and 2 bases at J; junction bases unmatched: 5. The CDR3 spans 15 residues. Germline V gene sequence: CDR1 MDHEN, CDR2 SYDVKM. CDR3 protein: CASSLPGTVNTEAFF. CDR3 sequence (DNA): TGTGCCAGCAGTTTACCCGGGACAGTCAACACTGAAGCTTTCTTT.

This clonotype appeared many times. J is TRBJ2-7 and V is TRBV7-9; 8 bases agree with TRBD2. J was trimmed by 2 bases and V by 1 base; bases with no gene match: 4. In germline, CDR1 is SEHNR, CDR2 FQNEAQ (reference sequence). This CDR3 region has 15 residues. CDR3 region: CASSLVTSGTYEQYF. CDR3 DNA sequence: TGTGCCAGCAGCTTAGTAACTAGCGGCACCTACGAGCAGTACTTC.

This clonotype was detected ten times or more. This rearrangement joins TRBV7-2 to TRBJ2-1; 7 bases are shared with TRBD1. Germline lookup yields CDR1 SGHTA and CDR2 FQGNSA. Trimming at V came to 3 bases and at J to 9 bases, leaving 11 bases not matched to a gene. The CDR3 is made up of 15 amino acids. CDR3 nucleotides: TGTGCCAGCAGCTTTACGGGACAGAGGACAATTGAGCAGTTCTTC. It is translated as CASSFTGQRTIEQFF.

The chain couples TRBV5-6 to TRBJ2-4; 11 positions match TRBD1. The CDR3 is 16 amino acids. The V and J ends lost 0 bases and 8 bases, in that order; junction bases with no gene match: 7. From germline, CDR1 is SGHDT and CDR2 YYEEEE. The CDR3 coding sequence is TGTGCCAGCAGCTTGGTCTCGGACAGGGGGCGAGACATTCAGTACTTC. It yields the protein CASSLVSDRGRDIQYF. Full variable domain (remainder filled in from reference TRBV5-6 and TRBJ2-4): DAGVTQSPTHLIKTRGQQVTLRCSPKSGHDTVSWYQQALGQGPQFIFQYYEEEERQRGNFPDRFSGHQFPNYSSELNVNALLLGDSALYLCASSLVSDRGRDIQYFGAGTRLSVL.

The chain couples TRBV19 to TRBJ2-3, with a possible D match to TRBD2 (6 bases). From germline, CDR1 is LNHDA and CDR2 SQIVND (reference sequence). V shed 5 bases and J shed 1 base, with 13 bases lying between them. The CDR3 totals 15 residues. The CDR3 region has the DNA TGTGCCAGTAGTTGGAGGGACCCCCGCACAGATACGCAGTATTTT. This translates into CASSWRDPRTDTQYF.

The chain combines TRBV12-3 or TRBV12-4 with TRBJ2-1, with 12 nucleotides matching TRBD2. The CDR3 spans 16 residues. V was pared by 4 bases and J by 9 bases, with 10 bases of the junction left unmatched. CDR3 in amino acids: CASSSTLAGGRGEQFF. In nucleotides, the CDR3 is TGTGCCAGCAGTTCAACCCTAGCGGGGGGGCGAGGTGAGCAGTTCTTC.

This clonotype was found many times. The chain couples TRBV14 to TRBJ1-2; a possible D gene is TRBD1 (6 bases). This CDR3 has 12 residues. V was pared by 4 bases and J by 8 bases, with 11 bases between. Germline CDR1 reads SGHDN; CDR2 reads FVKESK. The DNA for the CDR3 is TGTGCCAGCAGCCCCAAGGGGGGCGGCTACACCTTC. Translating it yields CASSPKGGGYTF.

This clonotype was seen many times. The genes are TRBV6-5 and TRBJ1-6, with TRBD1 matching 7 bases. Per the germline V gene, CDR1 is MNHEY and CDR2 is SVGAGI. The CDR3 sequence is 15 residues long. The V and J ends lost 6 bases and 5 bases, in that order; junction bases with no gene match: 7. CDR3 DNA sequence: TGTGCCAGCAGCCCAGGGGGGACAGATAATTCACCCCTCCACTTT. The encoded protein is CASSPGGTDNSPLHF.

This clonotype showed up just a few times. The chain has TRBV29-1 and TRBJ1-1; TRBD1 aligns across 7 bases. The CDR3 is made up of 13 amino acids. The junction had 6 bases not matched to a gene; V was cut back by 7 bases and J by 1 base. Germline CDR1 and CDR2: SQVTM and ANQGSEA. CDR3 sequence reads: CSARGQRNTEAFF. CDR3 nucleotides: TGCAGCGCCCGGGGACAGCGGAACACTGAAGCTTTCTTT.